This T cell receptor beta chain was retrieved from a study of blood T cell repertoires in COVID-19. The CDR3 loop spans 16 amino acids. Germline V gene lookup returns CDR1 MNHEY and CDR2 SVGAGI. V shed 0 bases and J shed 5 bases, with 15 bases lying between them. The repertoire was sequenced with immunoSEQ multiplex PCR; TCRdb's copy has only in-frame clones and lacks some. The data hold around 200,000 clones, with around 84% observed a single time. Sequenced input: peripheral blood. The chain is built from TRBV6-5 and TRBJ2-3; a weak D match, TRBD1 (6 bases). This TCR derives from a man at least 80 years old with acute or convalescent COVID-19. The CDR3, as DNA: TGTGCCAGCAGTTACTCAGGACAGCTAAGTAGAGATACGCAGTATTTT. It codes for CASSYSGQLSRDTQYF.